The next 18 T cell receptor beta chains were all read from a single sample in a study of neoadjuvant nivolumab and ipilimumab in lung cancer. Libraries were prepared by immunoSEQ multiplex PCR; TCRdb keeps only in-frame clonotypes and omits some of them. Of 20,000 to 25,000 clones listed, 82% are singletons. The sample in question was peripheral blood, obtained before neoadjuvant nivolumab, alone or with ipilimumab. These receptors were obtained from an adult with non-small cell lung cancer.

This chain links TRBV7-2 with TRBJ2-6, with D tentatively TRBD2 (6 bases). The CDR3 is made up of 15 amino acids. CDR1 and CDR2 from the germline V gene are SGHTA and FQGNSA. The ends were cut back, 3 bases at V and 3 bases at J, with 9 bases in the middle. CDR3 amino acids: CASSFGGRGANVLTF. The CDR3, as DNA: TGTGCCAGCAGCTTTGGAGGGCGTGGGGCCAACGTCCTGACTTTC. Looking up the rest from reference TRBV7-2 and TRBJ2-6 gives the full variable domain: GAGVSQSPSNKVTEKGKDVELRCDPISGHTALYWYRQSLGQGLEFLIYFQGNSAPDKSGLPSDRFSAERTGGSVSTLTIQRTQQEDSAVYLCASSFGGRGANVLTFGAGSRLTVL.

In this sample, this clone turned up once. This sequence joins TRBV11-2 and TRBJ2-3; TRBD2 aligns across 13 bases. This CDR3 contains 16 residues. J gave up 7 bases and V 6 bases, and 10 bases lay outside the gene matches. CDR1 SGHAT and CDR2 FQNNGV come from the germline V gene. CDR3 nucleotide sequence: TGTGCCAGCAGGTCACCCGGACTAGCGGGAGATTATACGCAGTATTTT. Its protein is CASRSPGLAGDYTQYF. Full variable domain (remainder filled in from reference TRBV11-2 and TRBJ2-3): EAGVAQSPRYKIIEKRQSVAFWCNPISGHATLYWYQQILGQGPKLLIQFQNNGVVDDSQLPKDRFSAERLKGVDSTLKIQPAKLEDSAVYLCASRSPGLAGDYTQYFGPGTRLTVL.

The V call is TRBV2, the J call TRBJ2-1; no clear D gene. The V end was cut by 4 bases, the J end by 2 bases, with 3 bases between. Germline loops: CDR1 SNHLY, CDR2 FYNNEI. The CDR3 totals 12 residues. The CDR3 coding sequence is TGTGCCAGCAGTGGACCCTACAATGAGCAGTTCTTC. Protein sequence: CASSGPYNEQFF.

The chain links TRBV19 to TRBJ1-3, with 10 positions matching TRBD1. Germline V CDR1 and CDR2: LNHDA, SQIVND (reference sequence). V trimming: 6 bases; J trimming: 7 bases; junction bases outside the gene matches: 6. This CDR3 spans 14 amino acids. CDR3 bases: TGTGCCAGTAGAAGTGGGACAGGGGCGAACACCATATATTTT. Protein sequence: CASRSGTGANTIYF. The whole variable domain, remainder taken from reference TRBV19 and TRBJ1-3, is DGGITQSPKYLFRKEGQNVTLSCEQNLNHDAMYWYRQDPGQGLRLIYYSQIVNDFQKGDIAEGYSVSREKKESFPLTVTSAQKNPTAFYLCASRSGTGANTIYFGEGSWLTVV.

The chain recombines TRBV10-2 with TRBJ2-3; 11 bases map to TRBD2. With V trimmed by 5 bases and J by 5 bases, 9 bases remained unmatched. This CDR3 comprises 16 residues. Germline-derived CDR1 and CDR2 are WSHSY and SAAADI. CDR3 residues: CASSQTSGMAVDTQYF. The DNA of the CDR3 is TGCGCCAGCAGTCAGACTAGCGGGATGGCGGTAGATACGCAGTATTTT.

V and J are TRBV28 and TRBJ2-2; 8 positions agree with TRBD2. Trimming at V came to 3 bases and at J to 4 bases, leaving 10 bases not matched to a gene. The CDR3 totals 17 residues. CDR1 and CDR2 (germline): MDHEN, SYDVKM. The CDR3, as DNA: TGTGCCAGCAGTTTTTCAGGGCGGGAGGTCCCCACCGGGGAGCTGTTTTTT. Translated, it gives CASSFSGREVPTGELFF.

Only a few counts were recorded for this clone. This sequence joins TRBV18 and TRBJ2-1; 10 bases align to TRBD2. V lost 0 bases to trimming and J lost 8 bases; unmatched junction nucleotides: 4. CDR3 length: 15 amino acids. Per germline, CDR1 KGHSH and CDR2 LQKENI. The CDR3 is CASSPPSGREDEQFF. CDR3 DNA: TGTGCCAGCTCACCACCCAGCGGGAGGGAGGATGAGCAGTTCTTC.

The chain carries TRBV11-3 and TRBJ1-4; the D is unclear. Germline V gene sequence: CDR1 SGHNT, CDR2 YENEEA. V shed 0 bases and J shed 5 bases, with 10 bases lying between them. This CDR3 region has 15 residues. In DNA form, the CDR3 reads TGTGCCAGCAGCTTAGATGTACAGCCCAATGAAAAACTGTTTTTT. This gives the protein CASSLDVQPNEKLFF. The complete variable domain, with remaining parts taken from reference TRBV11-3 and TRBJ1-4, reads EAGVVQSPRYKIIEKKQPVAFWCNPISGHNTLYWYLQNLGQGPELLIRYENEEAVDDSQLPKDRFSAERLKGVDSTLKIQPAELGDSAVYLCASSLDVQPNEKLFFGSGTQLSVL.

The rearrangement uses TRBV6-5 and TRBJ2-3; D is possibly TRBD1 (6 bases). Germline loops: CDR1 MNHEY, CDR2 SVGAGI. The CDR3 runs to 14 residues. V was trimmed by 5 bases and J by 5 bases, leaving 14 bases between them. As DNA, the CDR3 is TGTGCCAGCAGTGACAGGCCCGGCCTAGATACGCAGTATTTT. Protein: CASSDRPGLDTQYF.

This clone was seen a single time. The chain links TRBV5-1 to TRBJ2-3, with D uncertain. Germline-derived CDR1 and CDR2 are SGHRS and YFSETQ. The CDR3 is 16 residues long. V gave up 1 base and J gave up 0 bases, with 12 bases separating them. In DNA, the CDR3 is TGCGCCAGCAGCTTGAACTACCAAGCTAGCACAGATACGCAGTATTTT. Protein product: CASSLNYQASTDTQYF.

The gene calls are TRBV5-1 and TRBJ2-1; a possible D gene is TRBD2 (7 bases). Germline CDR1 reads SGHRS; CDR2 reads YFSETQ. The V end lost 5 bases, the J end lost 7 bases, and 16 bases lay between the germline ends. The CDR3 covers 14 residues. In DNA form, the CDR3 reads TGCGCCAGCAGAAGGGGGAGGGCCGCAAATGAGCAGTTCTTC. As protein: CASRRGRAANEQFF.

The chain couples TRBV5-4 to TRBJ1-4, with 7 bases matching TRBD1. Trimming took 2 bases from V and 7 from J; bases not matched to a gene: 5. Germline CDR1 SGHNT, CDR2 YYREEE (reference sequence). The CDR3 is 14 residues long. This CDR3 is CASSLGGESEKLFF. The CDR3 DNA reads TGTGCCAGCAGCTTAGGGGGCGAAAGTGAAAAACTGTTTTTT.

This clone was counted a few times. The chain carries TRBV2 and TRBJ1-1; D remains unclear. CDR3 length: 16 residues. CDR1 is SNHLY and CDR2 is FYNNEI in the germline V gene. V shed 1 base and J shed 5 bases, with 17 bases lying between them. In DNA, the CDR3 is TGTGCCAGCAGTGAAGGCAACAGTGCCAGAGGGACTGAAGCTTTCTTT. Translating gives CASSEGNSARGTEAFF.

CDR3 sequence: CASSQSPYNPGNTIYF. The CDR3 bases are TGTGCCAGCAGCCAATCCCCTTATAACCCTGGAAACACCATATATTTT. This chain joins TRBV14 and TRBJ1-3; no reliable D call. The CDR3 has 16 amino acids. The V gene lost 2 bases and the J gene lost 2 bases, with 13 bases spanning the gap. Germline-derived CDR1 and CDR2 are SGHDN and FVKESK. The full variable domain, completed using reference TRBV14 and TRBJ1-3, is EAGVTQFPSHSVIEKGQTVTLRCDPISGHDNLYWYRRVMGKEIKFLLHFVKESKQDESGMPNNRFLAERTGGTYSTLKVQPAELEDSGVYFCASSQSPYNPGNTIYFGEGSWLTVV.

This chain joins TRBV5-4 and TRBJ2-3, with D perhaps matching TRBD1 or TRBD2 (6 bases each). The V gene lost 4 bases and the J gene lost 6 bases, with 15 bases spanning the gap. Germline CDR1 SGHNT, CDR2 YYREEE (reference sequence). The CDR3 is 14 residues long. The CDR3 DNA sequence: TGTGCCAGCAGCAATCGGAGGGGGGATGATACGCAGTATTTT. Residues: CASSNRRGDDTQYF.

This clone appeared a single time. V is TRBV14 and J is TRBJ1-2; maybe TRBD1 (6 bases). Germline CDR1 is SGHDN and CDR2 is FVKESK. The germline V and J ends were trimmed by 1 base and 6 bases, with 21 bases remaining between them. There are 17 residues in the CDR3. The CDR3 loop is CASSQGSLMGRGHGYTF. Here the CDR3 DNA reads TGTGCCAGCAGCCAAGGTAGCCTTATGGGCAGGGGTCATGGCTACACCTTC.

V and J are TRBV4-2 and TRBJ2-1; no firm D call. This CDR3 contains 16 residues. The germline gives CDR1 LGHNA, CDR2 YNFKEQ. Trimming shortened V by 1 base and J by 8 bases, and 18 bases separated the two germline ends. The CDR3 protein is CASSQGFNRKVYEQFF. The CDR3 DNA reads as TGTGCCAGCAGCCAAGGGTTTAATAGAAAGGTCTATGAGCAGTTCTTC.

This clone was seen a handful of times. The rearrangement joins TRBV6-5 to TRBJ1-2; D is ambiguous. The CDR3 runs 14 residues. Germline V lookup: CDR1 MNHEY, CDR2 SVGAGI. V lost 2 bases and J 1 base, leaving 8 bases between the germline ends. The CDR3: CASSYARDNYGYTF. CDR3 bases: TGTGCCAGCAGTTACGCACGGGATAACTATGGCTACACCTTC.